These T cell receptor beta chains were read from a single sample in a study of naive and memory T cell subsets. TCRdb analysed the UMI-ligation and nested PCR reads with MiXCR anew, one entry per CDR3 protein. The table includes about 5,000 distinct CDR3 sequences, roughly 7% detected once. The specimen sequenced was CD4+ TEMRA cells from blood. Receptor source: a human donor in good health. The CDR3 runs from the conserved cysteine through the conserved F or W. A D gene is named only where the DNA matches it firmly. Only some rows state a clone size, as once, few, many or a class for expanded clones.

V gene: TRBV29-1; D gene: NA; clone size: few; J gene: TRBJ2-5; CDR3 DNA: TGCAGCGTTTGTTGGCAGCTACAAGAGACCCAGTACTTC; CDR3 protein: CSVCWQLQETQYF
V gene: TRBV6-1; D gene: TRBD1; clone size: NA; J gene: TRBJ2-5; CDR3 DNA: TGTGCCAGCAGTCCACAGGGGGCCTTCCAAGAGACCCAGTACTTC; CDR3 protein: CASSPQGAFQETQYF
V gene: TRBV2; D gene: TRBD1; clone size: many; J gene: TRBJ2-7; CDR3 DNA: TGTGCCAGCACCCTGATGGACAGGGTGGGCGAGCAGTACTTC; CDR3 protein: CASTLMDRVGEQYF
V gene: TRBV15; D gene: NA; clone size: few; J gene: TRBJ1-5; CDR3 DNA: TGTGCCACCAGACAGACAATTAATCAGCCCCAGCATTTT; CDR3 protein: CATRQTINQPQHF
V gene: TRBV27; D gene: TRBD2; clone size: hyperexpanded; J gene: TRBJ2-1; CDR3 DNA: TGTGCCAGCAGTGGTGGAAGTGGAGCGGGAGGGCCCCATGAGCAGTTCTTC; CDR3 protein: CASSGGSGAGGPHEQFF
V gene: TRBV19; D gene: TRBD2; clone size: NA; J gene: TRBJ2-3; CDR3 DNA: TGTGCCAGTACTACTAGCGGGAGAGTCACAGATACGCAGTATTTT; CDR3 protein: CASTTSGRVTDTQYF
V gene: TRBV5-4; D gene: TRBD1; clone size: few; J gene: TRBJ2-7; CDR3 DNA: TGTGCCAGCAGCTTGGGATGGTCCGGGACAGGGGGTGAGCAGTACTTC; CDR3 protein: CASSLGWSGTGGEQYF
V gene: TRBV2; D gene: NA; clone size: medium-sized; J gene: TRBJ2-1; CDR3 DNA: TGTGCCAGCAGCAAGACTAGGATGACCTACAATGAGCAGTTCTTC; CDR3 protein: CASSKTRMTYNEQFF
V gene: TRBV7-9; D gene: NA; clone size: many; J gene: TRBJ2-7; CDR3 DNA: TGTGCCAGCAGCCCAGCACGGACTGCAACCTACGAGCAGTACTTC; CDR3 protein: CASSPARTATYEQYF
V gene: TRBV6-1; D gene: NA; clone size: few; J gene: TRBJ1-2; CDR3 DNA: TGTGCCAGCAGTCAGGAGGGGACACGGAATCGAGCTCACTTC; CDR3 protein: CASSQEGTRNRAHF
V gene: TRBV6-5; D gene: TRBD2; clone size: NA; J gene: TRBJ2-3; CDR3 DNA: TGTGCCAGCAGTTATCCAGGGAGGACTAGCGCTAACACAGATACGCAGTATTTT; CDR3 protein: CASSYPGRTSANTDTQYF
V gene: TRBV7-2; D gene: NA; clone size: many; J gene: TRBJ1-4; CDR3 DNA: TGTGCCAGCAGCTTAGCACAGACTGCTGAAAAACTGTTTTTT; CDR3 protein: CASSLAQTAEKLFF
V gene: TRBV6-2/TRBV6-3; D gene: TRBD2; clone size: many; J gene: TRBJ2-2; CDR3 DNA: TGTGCCAGCAGTTACTCGAAGGTCGGACTAGCGGGTTTGTACACCGGGGAGCTGTTTTTT; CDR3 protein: CASSYSKVGLAGLYTGELFF
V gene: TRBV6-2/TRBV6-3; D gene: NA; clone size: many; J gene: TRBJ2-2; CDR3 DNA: TGTGCCAGCAGTCAAGGCGGGGAGCTGTTTTTT; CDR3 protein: CASSQGGELFF
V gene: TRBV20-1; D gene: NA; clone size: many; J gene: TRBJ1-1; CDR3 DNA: TGCAGTGCTTGGGGCGGGAACACTGAAGCTTTCTTT; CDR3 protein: CSAWGGNTEAFF
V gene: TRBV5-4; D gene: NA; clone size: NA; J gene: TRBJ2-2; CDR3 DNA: TGTGCCAGCAGCTTGGCCGAAAACACCGGGGAGCTGTTTTTT; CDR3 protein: CASSLAENTGELFF
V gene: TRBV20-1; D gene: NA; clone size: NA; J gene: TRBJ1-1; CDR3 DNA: TGCAGTGCTAGAGTGCCCGACACTGAAGCTTTCTTT; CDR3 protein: CSARVPDTEAFF
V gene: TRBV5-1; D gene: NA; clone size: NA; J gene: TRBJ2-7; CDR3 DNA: TGCGCCAGCAGCTTGGGGAGCAACGTCTACGAGCAGTACTTC; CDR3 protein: CASSLGSNVYEQYF
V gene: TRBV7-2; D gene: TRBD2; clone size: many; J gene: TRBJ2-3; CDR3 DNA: TGTGCCAGCAGCCTCGGACTAGCGGGAGTTAATACGCAGTATTTT; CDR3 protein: CASSLGLAGVNTQYF
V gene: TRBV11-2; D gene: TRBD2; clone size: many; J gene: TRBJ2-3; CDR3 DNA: TGTGCCAGCAGGCGACCGGGACTAGCGGTCACAGATACGCAGTATTTT; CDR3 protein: CASRRPGLAVTDTQYF
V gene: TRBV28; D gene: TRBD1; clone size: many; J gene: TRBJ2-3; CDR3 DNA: TGTGCCAGCAGTCCCGACCGACAGGGCACGGGCTTCACAGATACGCAGTATTTT; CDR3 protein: CASSPDRQGTGFTDTQYF
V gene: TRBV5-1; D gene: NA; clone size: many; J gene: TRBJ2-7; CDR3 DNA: TGCGCCAGCAGTCCGAGAGGGGCAGGGGTTAGCAACGAGCAGTACTTC; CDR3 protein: CASSPRGAGVSNEQYF
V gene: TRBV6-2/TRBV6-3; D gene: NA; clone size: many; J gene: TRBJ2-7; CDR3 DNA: TGTGCCAGCAGTCTCCCCGGGGGAGAAGGCGAGCAGTACTTC; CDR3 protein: CASSLPGGEGEQYF
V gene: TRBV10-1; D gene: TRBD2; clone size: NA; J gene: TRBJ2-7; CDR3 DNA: TGCGCCAGCAGTCTAGCGGGAGGGCCGGACGAGCAGTACTTC; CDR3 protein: CASSLAGGPDEQYF
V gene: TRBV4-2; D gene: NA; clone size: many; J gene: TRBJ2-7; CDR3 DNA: TGTGCCAGCAGCCAAGCCGCCGACGGAAGCTCCTACGAGCAGTACTTC; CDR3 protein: CASSQAADGSSYEQYF
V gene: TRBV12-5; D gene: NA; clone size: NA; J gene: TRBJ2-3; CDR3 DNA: TGTGCTAGTACGCTTGGTGCGGGAACAATCTCCACAGATACGCAGTATTTT; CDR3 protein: CASTLGAGTISTDTQYF
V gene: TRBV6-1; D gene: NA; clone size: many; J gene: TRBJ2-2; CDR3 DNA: TGTGCCAGCACCCGAAAGAAGGGGGTTGGCGGGGAGCTGTTTTTT; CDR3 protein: CASTRKKGVGGELFF
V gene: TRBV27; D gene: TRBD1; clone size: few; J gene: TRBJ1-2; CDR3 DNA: TGTGCCAGCAGTTTATGCGGGAAAACGGACAGGGAGGTAGACTATGGCTACACCTTC; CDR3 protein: CASSLCGKTDREVDYGYTF
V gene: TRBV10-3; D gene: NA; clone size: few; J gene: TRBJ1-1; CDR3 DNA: TGTGCCATCAGTGAGTCGGGGCGTGTCGTGAACACTGAAGCTTTCTTT; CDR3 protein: CAISESGRVVNTEAFF
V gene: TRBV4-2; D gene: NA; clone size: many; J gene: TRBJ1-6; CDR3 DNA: TGTGCCAGCAGCCTCGACCCCCTACTACGCGATAATTCACCCCTCCACTTT; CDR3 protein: CASSLDPLLRDNSPLHF
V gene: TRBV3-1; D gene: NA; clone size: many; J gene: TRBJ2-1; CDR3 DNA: TGTGCCAGCAGCCAATCCGCGGGGACGCCTAGGAATGAGCAGTTCTTC; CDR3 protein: CASSQSAGTPRNEQFF
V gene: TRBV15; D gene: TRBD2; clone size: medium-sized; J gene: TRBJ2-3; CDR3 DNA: TGTGCCACCAGCAGGGAAAGGTACGGACTAGCGGGAAGCACAGATACGCAGTATTTT; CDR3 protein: CATSRERYGLAGSTDTQYF
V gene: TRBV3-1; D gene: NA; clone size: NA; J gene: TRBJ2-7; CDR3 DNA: TGTGCCAGCAGCCAATACTCCTACGAGCAGTACTTC; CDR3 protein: CASSQYSYEQYF
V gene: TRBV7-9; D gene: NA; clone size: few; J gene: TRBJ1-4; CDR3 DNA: TGTGCCAGCAGCTCTGGACTTAGTGAAAAACTGTTTTTT; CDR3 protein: CASSSGLSEKLFF
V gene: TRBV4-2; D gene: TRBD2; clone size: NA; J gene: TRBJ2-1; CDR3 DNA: TGTGCCAGCAGCCATCTCGGGGGGGGTACAGCGGGGTCCAATGAGCAGTTCTTC; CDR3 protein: CASSHLGGGTAGSNEQFF